This TCR beta chain comes out of a study of radiotherapy plus CTLA-4 blockade in lung cancer. Across the whole study: Objective responses occurred in around 18% of patients; around 30% had disease control. Study-level findings and limits: The authors reported that early blood T cell clone dynamics, with interferon-beta, best predicted response.

Comments on this clone: Its target is unknown.

The table came from immunoSEQ multiplex PCR; TCRdb's copy has only in-frame clones and leaves some out. The sample contains some 92,000 clones, about 81% of which appear only once. V gave up 7 bases and J gave up 7 bases; unmatched junction bases: 7. The CDR3 spans 13 residues. From germline, CDR1 is MDHEN and CDR2 SYDVKM. Chemo-refractory metastatic non-small-cell lung cancer patients received focal radiation with ipilimumab CTLA-4 blockade. This TCR was recovered from a human donor with non-small cell lung cancer who had a partial response to radiotherapy plus ipilimumab. Here the sequenced sample was peripheral blood, taken from a patient treated with radiotherapy plus ipilimumab. The chain employs TRBV28 and TRBJ2-4; 7 bases are shared with TRBD2. The CDR3: CASIWEGGNIQYF. The DNA of the CDR3 is TGTGCCAGCATCTGGGAGGGCGGGAACATTCAGTACTTC.